Following are 13 T cell receptor beta chains from one sample sequenced in a study of neurological immune-mediated disorders. In TCRdb, the 5' RACE reads were re-called with MiXCR into one record per CDR3 protein. This table has approximately 50,000 distinct CDR3 sequences, under 13% appearing once. The sequencing input was PBMCs. The receptors stem from a man between 65 and 79 years old with HTLV-1-associated myelopathy (HAM/TSP).

The chain combines TRBV19 with TRBJ2-2; the D is unclear. Germline V gene sequence: CDR1 LNHDA, CDR2 SQIVND (reference sequence). Trimming pared 0 bases from V and 3 bases from J, leaving 5 bases between. The CDR3 is 14 residues long. DNA of the CDR3: TGTGCCAGTAGTATAGATCAGGACACCGGGGAGCTGTTTTTT. Protein sequence: CASSIDQDTGELFF.

This clonotype has at least ten counts. The chain joins TRBV15 to TRBJ2-2, with 9 bases lining up with TRBD1. The CDR3 is made up of 16 amino acids. V shed 2 bases, J shed 2 bases, and the junction held 3 bases outside the gene matches. Germline V gene lookup returns CDR1 LNHNV and CDR2 YYDKDF (reference sequence). Written as DNA, the CDR3 is TGTGCCACCAGCAGACCGGGACAGGGAAACACCGGGGAGCTGTTTTTT. This encodes CATSRPGQGNTGELFF.

This clonotype has at least ten counts. The chain employs TRBV5-1 and TRBJ2-2, with TRBD2 as a possible D gene (6 bases). Trimming left V 0 bases short and J 6 bases short, with 9 bases between. Germline-derived CDR1 and CDR2 are SGHRS and YFSETQ. The CDR3 has 14 residues. The CDR3 here is CASSLGRESGELFF. In DNA, the CDR3 is TGCGCCAGCAGCTTGGGCCGGGAGTCCGGGGAGCTGTTTTTT. The complete variable domain, with remaining parts taken from reference TRBV5-1 and TRBJ2-2, reads KAGVTQTPRYLIKTRGQQVTLSCSPISGHRSVSWYQQTPGQGLQFLFEYFSETQRNKGNFPGRFSGRQFSNSRSEMNVSTLELGDSALYLCASSLGRESGELFFGEGSRLTVL.

At least ten counts were recorded for this clonotype. This chain connects TRBV20-1 to TRBJ1-6; TRBD1 matches 7 bases. The CDR3 is 14 residues long. Looked up from germline, CDR1 is DFQATT and CDR2 is SNEGSKA (reference sequence). V lost 6 bases, J lost 8 bases, and 10 bases stayed unmatched. The CDR3 spells CSATGQWRDSPLHF. In DNA form, the CDR3 reads TGCAGTGCAACGGGACAGTGGCGCGATTCACCCCTCCACTTT.

This clonotype is deemed medium-sized. The rearrangement uses TRBV7-9 and TRBJ2-1, with TRBD2 identical over 10 bases. Unmatched junction bases numbered 11, after V lost 5 bases and J lost 4 bases. CDR1 is SEHNR, CDR2 FQNEAQ, per germline (reference sequence). The CDR3 is made up of 17 amino acids. CDR3 in DNA: TGTGCCAGCAGCCCCACCCGACTAGCGGGCGTGTACAATGAGCAGTTCTTC. This translates into CASSPTRLAGVYNEQFF.

This clonotype was detected many times. The rearrangement links TRBV28 to TRBJ2-7; D is unresolved. This CDR3 is 13 amino acids long. CDR1 is MDHEN, CDR2 SYDVKM, per germline. Trimming removed 1 base from V and 3 bases from J, with 7 bases in between. CDR3 loop: CASSLSGLYEQYF. The CDR3 DNA reads TGTGCCAGCAGTTTATCGGGCCTCTACGAGCAGTACTTC.

The count of this clonotype is one. A much larger clonotype is one base distant, so this may be a read error. This chain links TRBV20-1 with TRBJ2-2, with TRBD2 identical over 12 bases. The length of the CDR3 is 18 residues. Germline V CDR1 and CDR2: DFQATT, SNEGSKA (reference sequence). The CDR3 DNA reads TGCAGTGCTAGAGACCTAAGGACTAGCGGGGCGAAAACCGGGGAGCTGTTTTTT. Encoded protein: CSARDLRTSGAKTGELFF.

There are many counts of this clonotype. The chain carries TRBV5-6 and TRBJ2-3, with D perhaps matching TRBD1 or TRBD2 (5 bases each). The V and J ends lost 4 bases and 2 bases respectively, with 17 bases between them. CDR3 length: 16 amino acids. Germline CDR1 SGHDT, CDR2 YYEEEE. The CDR3 nucleotides read TGTGCCAGCAGCCCCATTCAGGGACGGGTCACAGATACGCAGTATTTT. It is translated as CASSPIQGRVTDTQYF.

This clonotype showed up many times. The chain has TRBV20-1 and TRBJ2-1; 14 nucleotides line up with TRBD2. CDR1 and CDR2 from the germline V gene are DFQATT and SNEGSKA (reference sequence). The CDR3 length is 16 residues. After removal of 5 bases from V and 10 bases from J, the junction contained 13 bases not matched to a gene. The CDR3 reads CSADGLAGGSEREQFF. The CDR3 DNA reads as TGCAGTGCTGACGGACTAGCGGGGGGAAGCGAGAGGGAGCAGTTCTTC.

Many counts were recorded for this clonotype. The rearrangement joins TRBV6-1 to TRBJ2-5; 9 bases are shared with TRBD2. The CDR3 consists of 14 residues. The trim removed 4 bases at V and 1 base at J, leaving 1 base unmatched. The germline gives CDR1 MNHNS, CDR2 SASEGT. CDR3 nucleotide sequence: TGTGCCAGCAGTGCTAGCGGGACCCAAGAGACCCAGTACTTC. It is translated as CASSASGTQETQYF.

This clonotype was recorded at least ten times. The gene calls are TRBV20-1 and TRBJ2-1; 8 bases fit TRBD2. The CDR3 loop spans 21 amino acids. Germline CDR1 and CDR2: DFQATT and SNEGSKA (reference sequence). Trimming cost V 0 bases and J 3 bases; bases outside gene matches: 22. CDR3 nucleotides: TGCAGTGCTAGAGATGATTTGGGGGCTGCGGGAGGCCGTCTTAACTACAATGAGCAGTTCTTC. This sequence encodes CSARDDLGAAGGRLNYNEQFF.

This clonotype was counted ten times or more. The chain links TRBV28 to TRBJ2-1, with 10 bases fitting TRBD2. V dropped 6 bases and J dropped 9; count of bases not matched to a gene: 8. The CDR3 is 14 amino acids. Per germline, CDR1 MDHEN and CDR2 SYDVKM. The CDR3 region is CASSPSGSIGEQFF. CDR3 DNA: TGTGCCAGCAGCCCTAGCGGGAGTATTGGTGAGCAGTTCTTC.

This clonotype appeared many times. The V gene is TRBV6-2 or TRBV6-3, the J gene TRBJ2-4; a possible D gene is TRBD1 (5 bases). Trimming removed 5 bases from V and 5 bases from J, with 7 bases in between. Germline-derived CDR1 and CDR2 are MNHEY and SVGEGT. This CDR3 is built from 12 residues. In DNA, the CDR3 is TGTGCCAGCAGTGTGACAGAAAACATTCAGTACTTC. Protein sequence: CASSVTENIQYF.